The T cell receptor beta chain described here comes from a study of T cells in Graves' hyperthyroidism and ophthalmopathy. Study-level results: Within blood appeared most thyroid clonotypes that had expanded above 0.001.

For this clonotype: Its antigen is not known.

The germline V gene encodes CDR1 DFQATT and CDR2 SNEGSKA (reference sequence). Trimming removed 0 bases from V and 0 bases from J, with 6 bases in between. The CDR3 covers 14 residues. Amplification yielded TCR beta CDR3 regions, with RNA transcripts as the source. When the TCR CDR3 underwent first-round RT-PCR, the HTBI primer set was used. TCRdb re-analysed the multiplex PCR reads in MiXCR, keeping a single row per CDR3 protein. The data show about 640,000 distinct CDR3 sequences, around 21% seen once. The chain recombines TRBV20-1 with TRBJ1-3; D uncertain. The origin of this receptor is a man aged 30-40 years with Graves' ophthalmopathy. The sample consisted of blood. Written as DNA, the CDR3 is TGCAGTGCTAGAGAACCAGGCTCTGGAAACACCATATATTTT. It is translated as CSAREPGSGNTIYF.